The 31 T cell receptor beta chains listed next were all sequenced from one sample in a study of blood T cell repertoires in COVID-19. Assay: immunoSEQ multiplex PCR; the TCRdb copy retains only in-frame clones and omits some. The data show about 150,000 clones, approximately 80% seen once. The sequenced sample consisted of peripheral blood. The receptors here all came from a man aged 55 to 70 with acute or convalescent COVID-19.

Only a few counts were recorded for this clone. CDR3 protein: CASSQSPSQAKPEGYGYTF. The CDR3 coding sequence is TGCGCCAGCAGCCAATCCCCCTCCCAGGCCAAACCCGAGGGCTATGGCTACACCTTC. V usage is TRBV4-1 and J usage is TRBJ1-2; D gene uncertain. The V end lost 2 bases, the J end lost 4 bases, and 26 bases lay between the germline ends. CDR1 MGHRA and CDR2 YSYEKL come from the germline V gene. There are 19 residues in the CDR3.

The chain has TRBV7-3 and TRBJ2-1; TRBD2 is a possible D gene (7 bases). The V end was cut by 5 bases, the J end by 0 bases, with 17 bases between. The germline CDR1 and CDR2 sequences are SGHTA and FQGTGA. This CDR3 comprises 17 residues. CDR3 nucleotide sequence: TGTGCCAGCAGCCCACAGGGAGGGATCGGCTCCTACAATGAGCAGTTCTTC. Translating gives CASSPQGGIGSYNEQFF.

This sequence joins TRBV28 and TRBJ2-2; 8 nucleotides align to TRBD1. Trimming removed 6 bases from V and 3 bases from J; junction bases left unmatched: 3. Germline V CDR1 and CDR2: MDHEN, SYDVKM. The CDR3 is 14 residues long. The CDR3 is CASRRQGYTGELFF. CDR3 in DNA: TGTGCCAGCAGAAGACAGGGGTACACCGGGGAGCTGTTTTTT.

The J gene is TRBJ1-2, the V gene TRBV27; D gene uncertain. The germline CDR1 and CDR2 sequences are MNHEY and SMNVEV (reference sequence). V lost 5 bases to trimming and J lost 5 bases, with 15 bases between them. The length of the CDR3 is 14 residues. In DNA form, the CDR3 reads TGTGCCAGCAGTCCGATCCCGGTTCTTTATGGCTACACCTTC. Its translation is CASSPIPVLYGYTF.

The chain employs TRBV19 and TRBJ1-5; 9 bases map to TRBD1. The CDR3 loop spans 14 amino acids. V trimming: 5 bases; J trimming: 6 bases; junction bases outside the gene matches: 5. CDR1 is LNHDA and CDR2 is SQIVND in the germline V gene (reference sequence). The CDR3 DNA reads TGTGCCAGTAGTGTGGACAGGGGACTTCAGCCCCAGCATTTT. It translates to CASSVDRGLQPQHF.

The CDR3 bases are TGCGCCAGCAGGCAGGGGGCATCAGCTAATGAAAAACTGTTTTTT. This encodes CASRQGASANEKLFF. The chain uses TRBV5-1 and TRBJ1-4; 8 bases agree with TRBD1. The CDR3 is 15 amino acids. V was clipped by 5 bases and J by 3 bases; unmatched bases: 6. Germline loops: CDR1 SGHRS, CDR2 YFSETQ.

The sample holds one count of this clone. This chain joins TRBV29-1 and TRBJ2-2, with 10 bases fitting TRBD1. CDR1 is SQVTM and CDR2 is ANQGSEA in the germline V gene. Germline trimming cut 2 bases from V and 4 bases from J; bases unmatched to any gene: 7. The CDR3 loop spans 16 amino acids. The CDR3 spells CSVEHARDRGTGELFF. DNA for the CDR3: TGCAGCGTTGAACATGCCCGGGACAGGGGCACCGGGGAGCTGTTTTTT.

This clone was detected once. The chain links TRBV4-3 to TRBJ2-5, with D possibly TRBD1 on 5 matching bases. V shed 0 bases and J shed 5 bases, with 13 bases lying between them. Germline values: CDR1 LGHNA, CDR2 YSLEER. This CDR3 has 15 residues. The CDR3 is CASSQDPGYLETQYF. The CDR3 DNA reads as TGCGCCAGCAGCCAAGACCCAGGGTACTTGGAGACCCAGTACTTC.

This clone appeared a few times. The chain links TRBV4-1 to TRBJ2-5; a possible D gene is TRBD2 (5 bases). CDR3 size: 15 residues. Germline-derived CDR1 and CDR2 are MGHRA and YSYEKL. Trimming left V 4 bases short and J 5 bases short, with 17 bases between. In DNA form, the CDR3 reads TGCGCCAGCAGCCTCCATGGTACCGGGGAGGAGACCCAGTACTTC. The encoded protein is CASSLHGTGEETQYF.

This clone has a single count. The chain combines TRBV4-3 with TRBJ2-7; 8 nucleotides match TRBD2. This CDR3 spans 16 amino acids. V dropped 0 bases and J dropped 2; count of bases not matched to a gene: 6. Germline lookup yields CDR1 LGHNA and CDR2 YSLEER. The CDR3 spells CASSQDRGRPPYEQYF. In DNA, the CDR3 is TGCGCCAGCAGCCAAGATCGCGGGAGGCCCCCCTACGAGCAGTACTTC.

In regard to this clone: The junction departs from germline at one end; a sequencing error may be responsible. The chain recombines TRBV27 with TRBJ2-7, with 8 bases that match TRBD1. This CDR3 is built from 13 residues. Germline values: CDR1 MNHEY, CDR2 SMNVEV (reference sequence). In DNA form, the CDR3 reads TGTGCCAGCAGTTACAGGGGGTCCTACGGGCAGTACTTC. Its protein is CASSYRGSYGQYF.

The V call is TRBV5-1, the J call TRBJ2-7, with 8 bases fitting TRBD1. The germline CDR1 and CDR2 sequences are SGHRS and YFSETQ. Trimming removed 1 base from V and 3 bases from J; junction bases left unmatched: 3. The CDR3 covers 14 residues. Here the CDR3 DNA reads TGCGCCAGCAGCTTGACAGGGGGGAACTACGAGCAGTACTTC. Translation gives CASSLTGGNYEQYF.

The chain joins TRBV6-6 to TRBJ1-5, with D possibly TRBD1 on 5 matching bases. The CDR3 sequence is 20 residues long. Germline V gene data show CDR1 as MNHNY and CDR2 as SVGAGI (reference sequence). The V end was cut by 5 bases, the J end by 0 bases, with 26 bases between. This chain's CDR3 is CASSRQGQGWGRLSNQPQHF. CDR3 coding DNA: TGTGCCAGCAGTCGCCAAGGCCAGGGTTGGGGTCGACTTAGCAATCAGCCCCAGCATTTT.

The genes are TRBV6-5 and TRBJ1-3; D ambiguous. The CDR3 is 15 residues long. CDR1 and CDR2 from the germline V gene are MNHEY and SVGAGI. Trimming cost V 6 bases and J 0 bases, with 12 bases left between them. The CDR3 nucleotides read TGTGCCAGCAGGGCGCGGGCCCTCTCTGGAAACACCATATATTTT. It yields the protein CASRARALSGNTIYF.

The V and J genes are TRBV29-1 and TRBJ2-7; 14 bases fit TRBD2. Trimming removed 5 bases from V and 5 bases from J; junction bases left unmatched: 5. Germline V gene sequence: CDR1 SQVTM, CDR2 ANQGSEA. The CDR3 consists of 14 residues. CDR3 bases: TGCAGCGTTCAGACTAGCGGGAGGGCCAACGAGCAGTACTTC. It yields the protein CSVQTSGRANEQYF.

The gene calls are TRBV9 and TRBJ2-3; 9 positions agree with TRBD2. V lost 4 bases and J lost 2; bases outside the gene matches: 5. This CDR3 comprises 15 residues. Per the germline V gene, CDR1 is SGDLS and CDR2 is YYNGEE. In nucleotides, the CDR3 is TGTGCCAGCAGCCAGACTAGCGGATACACAGATACGCAGTATTTT. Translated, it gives CASSQTSGYTDTQYF.

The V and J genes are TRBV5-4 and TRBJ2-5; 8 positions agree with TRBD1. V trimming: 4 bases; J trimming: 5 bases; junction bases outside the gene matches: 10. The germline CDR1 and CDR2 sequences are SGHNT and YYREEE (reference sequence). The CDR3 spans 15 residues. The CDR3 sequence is CASSPGQGWFETQYF. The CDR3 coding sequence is TGTGCCAGCAGCCCTGGACAGGGTTGGTTTGAGACCCAGTACTTC. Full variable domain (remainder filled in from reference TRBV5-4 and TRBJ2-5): ETGVTQSPTHLIKTRGQQVTLRCSSQSGHNTVSWYQQALGQGPQFIFQYYREEENGRGNFPPRFSGLQFPNYSSELNVNALELDDSALYLCASSPGQGWFETQYFGPGTRLLVL.

The CDR3 sequence: CSASGRAPLGEQYF. The CDR3, as DNA: TGCAGTGCTAGTGGGCGGGCCCCCCTGGGCGAGCAGTACTTC. The chain joins TRBV20-1 to TRBJ2-7, with D possibly TRBD2 on 5 matching bases. Trimming left V 3 bases short and J 6 bases short, with 18 bases between. The CDR3 contains 14 residues. CDR1 is DFQATT, CDR2 SNEGSKA, per germline (reference sequence).

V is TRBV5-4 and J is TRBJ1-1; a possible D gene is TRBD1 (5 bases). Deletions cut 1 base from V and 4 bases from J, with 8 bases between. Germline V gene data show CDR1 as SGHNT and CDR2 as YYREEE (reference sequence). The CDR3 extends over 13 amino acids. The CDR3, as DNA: TGTGCCAGCAGCTTGCAGGGTGGCACTGAAGCTTTCTTT. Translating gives CASSLQGGTEAFF.

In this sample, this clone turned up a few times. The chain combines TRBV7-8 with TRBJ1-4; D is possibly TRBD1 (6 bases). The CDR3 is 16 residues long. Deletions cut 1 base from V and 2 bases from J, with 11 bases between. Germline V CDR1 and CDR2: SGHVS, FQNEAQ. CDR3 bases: TGTGCCAGCAGCTTAGAGGGGGTTGGGACTAATGAAAAACTGTTTTTT. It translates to CASSLEGVGTNEKLFF.

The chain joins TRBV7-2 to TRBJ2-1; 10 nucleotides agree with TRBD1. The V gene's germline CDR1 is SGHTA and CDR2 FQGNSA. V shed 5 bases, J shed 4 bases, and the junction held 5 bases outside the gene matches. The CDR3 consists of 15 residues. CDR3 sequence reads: CASSRDRGRYNEQFF. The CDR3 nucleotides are TGTGCCAGCAGCCGCGACAGGGGGCGGTACAATGAGCAGTTCTTC.

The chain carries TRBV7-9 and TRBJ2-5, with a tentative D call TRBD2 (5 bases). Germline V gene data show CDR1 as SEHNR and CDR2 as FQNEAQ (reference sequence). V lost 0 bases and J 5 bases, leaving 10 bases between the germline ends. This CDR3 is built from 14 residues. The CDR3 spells CASSLAQRRETQYF. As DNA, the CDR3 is TGTGCCAGCAGCTTAGCGCAACGGAGGGAGACCCAGTACTTC.

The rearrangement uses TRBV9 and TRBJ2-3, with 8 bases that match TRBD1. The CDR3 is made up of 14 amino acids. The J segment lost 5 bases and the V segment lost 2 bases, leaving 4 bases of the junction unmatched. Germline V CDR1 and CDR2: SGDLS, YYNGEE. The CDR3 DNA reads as TGTGCCAGCAGCGTGACAGGGGCCCTAGATACGCAGTATTTT. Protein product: CASSVTGALDTQYF. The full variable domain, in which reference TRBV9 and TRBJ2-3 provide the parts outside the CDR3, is DSGVTQTPKHLITATGQRVTLRCSPRSGDLSVYWYQQSLDQGLQFLIQYYNGEERAKGNILERFSAQQFPDLHSELNLSSLELGDSALYFCASSVTGALDTQYFGPGTRLTVL.

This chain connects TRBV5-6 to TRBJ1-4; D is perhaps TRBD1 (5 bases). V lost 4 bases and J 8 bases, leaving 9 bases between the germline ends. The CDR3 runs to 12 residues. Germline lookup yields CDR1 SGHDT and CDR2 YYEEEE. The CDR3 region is CASSTDSEKLFF. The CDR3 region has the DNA TGTGCCAGCAGCACAGACAGCGAAAAACTGTTTTTT.

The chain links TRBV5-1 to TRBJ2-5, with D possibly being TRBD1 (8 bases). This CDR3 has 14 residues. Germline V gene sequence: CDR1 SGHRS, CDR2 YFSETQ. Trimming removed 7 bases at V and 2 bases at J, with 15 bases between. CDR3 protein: CASVGGTGQETQYF. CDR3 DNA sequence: TGCGCCAGCGTGGGGGGGACAGGTCAAGAGACCCAGTACTTC. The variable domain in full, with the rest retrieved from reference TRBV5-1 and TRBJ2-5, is KAGVTQTPRYLIKTRGQQVTLSCSPISGHRSVSWYQQTPGQGLQFLFEYFSETQRNKGNFPGRFSGRQFSNSRSEMNVSTLELGDSALYLCASVGGTGQETQYFGPGTRLLVL.

The DNA for the CDR3 is TGTGCCAGCTCCCCGACACGGACCGGGGAGCTGTTTTTT. This codes for CASSPTRTGELFF. The chain combines TRBV18 with TRBJ2-2; D is unclear. Trimming took 6 bases from V and 5 from J, leaving 10 bases between them. Per germline, CDR1 KGHSH and CDR2 LQKENI. CDR3 length: 13 residues.

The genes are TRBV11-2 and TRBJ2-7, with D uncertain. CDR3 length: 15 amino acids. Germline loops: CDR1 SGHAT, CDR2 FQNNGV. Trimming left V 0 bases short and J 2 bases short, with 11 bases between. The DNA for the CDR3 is TGTGCCAGCAGCTTAGAGGCACCCACCCCCTACGAGCAGTACTTC. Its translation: CASSLEAPTPYEQYF.

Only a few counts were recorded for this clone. CDR3 sequence reads: CASSTQGARGYTF. The DNA of the CDR3 is TGTGCCAGCAGCACCCAGGGGGCGCGGGGCTACACCTTC. The V call is TRBV5-5, the J call TRBJ1-2; 8 nucleotides align to TRBD1. This CDR3 spans 13 amino acids. The junction had 7 bases not matched to a gene; V was cut back by 4 bases and J by 8 bases. Germline CDR1 is SGHKS and CDR2 is YYEKEE (reference sequence).

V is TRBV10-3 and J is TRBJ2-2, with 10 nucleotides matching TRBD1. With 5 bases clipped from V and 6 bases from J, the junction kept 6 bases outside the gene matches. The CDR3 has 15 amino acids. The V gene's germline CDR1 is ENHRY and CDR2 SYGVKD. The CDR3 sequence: CAISYGTGEAGELFF. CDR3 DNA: TGTGCCATCAGTTACGGGACAGGGGAGGCCGGGGAGCTGTTTTTT.

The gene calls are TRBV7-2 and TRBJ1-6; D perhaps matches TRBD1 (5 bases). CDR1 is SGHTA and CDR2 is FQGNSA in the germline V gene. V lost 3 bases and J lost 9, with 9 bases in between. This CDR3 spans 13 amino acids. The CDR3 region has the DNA TGTGCCAGCAGCTTCCCGGGGGGTTCACCCCTCCACTTT. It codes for CASSFPGGSPLHF.

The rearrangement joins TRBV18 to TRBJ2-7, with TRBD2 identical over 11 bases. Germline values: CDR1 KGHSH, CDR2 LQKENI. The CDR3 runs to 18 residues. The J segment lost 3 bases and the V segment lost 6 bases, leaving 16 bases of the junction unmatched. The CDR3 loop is CASSPGTSGGGPIYEQYF. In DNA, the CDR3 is TGTGCCAGCTCCCCAGGGACTAGCGGAGGTGGGCCCATCTACGAGCAGTACTTC.